The present entry profiles one T cell receptor (beta chain) with its context. In the authors' methods: Scientists estimated how many nucleated cells there were by amplifying reference gene primers. TCRdb's copy holds only in-frame clones and misses some; the assay was immunoSEQ multiplex PCR. V, J and clone size are taken as reported in that table, and D and trimming were inferred from the DNA itself. The repertoire consists of about 25,000 clones, with around 87% occurring once and the leading ten covering roughly 7.6%. This sample is part of a study of blood T cell repertoires in COVID-19. Turning to the study itself: Samples of COVID-19 (acute and convalescent) were obtained from the United States, Italy and Spain. Sources were T cells, B-cell-depleted T cells, or PBMCs; the material itself was cDNA or gDNA.

The sample consisted of peripheral blood. This clonotype was obtained from a man aged 50 to 59 with active COVID-19.

CDR3 residues: CASTLGAHGEQYV. DNA for the CDR3: TGCGCCAGCACACTGGGGGCACACGGCGAGCAGTACGTC. The rearrangement joins TRBV5-1 to TRBJ2-7; maybe TRBD1 (6 bases). V shed 6 bases and J shed 6 bases, with 16 bases lying between them. This CDR3 has 13 residues. The germline V gene has CDR1 SGHRS and CDR2 YFSETQ.